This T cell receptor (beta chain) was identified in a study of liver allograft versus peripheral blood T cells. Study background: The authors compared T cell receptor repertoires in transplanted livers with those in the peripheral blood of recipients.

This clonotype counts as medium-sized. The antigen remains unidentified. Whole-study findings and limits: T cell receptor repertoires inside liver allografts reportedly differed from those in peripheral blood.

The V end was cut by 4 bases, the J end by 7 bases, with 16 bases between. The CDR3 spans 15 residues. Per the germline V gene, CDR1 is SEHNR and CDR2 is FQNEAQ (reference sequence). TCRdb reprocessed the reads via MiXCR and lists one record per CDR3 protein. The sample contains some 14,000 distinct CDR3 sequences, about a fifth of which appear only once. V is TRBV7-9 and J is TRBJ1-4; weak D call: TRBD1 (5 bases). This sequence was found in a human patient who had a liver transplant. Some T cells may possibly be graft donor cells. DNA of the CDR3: TGTGCCAGCAGCTCCAACGGGGGTTTTGGTGAAAAACTGTTTTTT. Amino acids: CASSSNGGFGEKLFF.